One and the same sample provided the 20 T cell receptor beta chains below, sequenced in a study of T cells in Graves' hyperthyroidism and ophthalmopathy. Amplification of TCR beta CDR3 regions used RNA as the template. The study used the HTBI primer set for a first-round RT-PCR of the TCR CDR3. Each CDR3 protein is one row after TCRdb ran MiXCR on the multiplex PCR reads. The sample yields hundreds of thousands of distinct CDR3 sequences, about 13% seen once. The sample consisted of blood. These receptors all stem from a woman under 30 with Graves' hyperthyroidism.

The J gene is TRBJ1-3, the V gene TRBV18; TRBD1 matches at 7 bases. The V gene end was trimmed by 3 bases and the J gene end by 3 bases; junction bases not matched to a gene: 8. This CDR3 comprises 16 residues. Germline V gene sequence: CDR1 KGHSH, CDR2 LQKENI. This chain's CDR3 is CASSPWGQRIGNTIYF. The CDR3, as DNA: TGTGCCAGCTCACCTTGGGGACAGAGGATTGGAAACACCATATATTTT.

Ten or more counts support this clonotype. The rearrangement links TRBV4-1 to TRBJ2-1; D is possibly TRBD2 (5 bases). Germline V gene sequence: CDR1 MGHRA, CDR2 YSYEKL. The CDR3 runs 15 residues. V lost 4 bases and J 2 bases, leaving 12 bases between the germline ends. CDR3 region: CASSRSFGTYNEQFF. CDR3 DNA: TGCGCCAGCAGCCGTTCGTTCGGGACCTACAATGAGCAGTTCTTC.

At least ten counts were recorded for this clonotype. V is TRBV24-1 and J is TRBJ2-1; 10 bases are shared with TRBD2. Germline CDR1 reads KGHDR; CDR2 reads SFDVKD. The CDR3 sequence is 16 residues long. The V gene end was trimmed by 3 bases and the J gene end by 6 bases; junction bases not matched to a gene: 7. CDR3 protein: CATSDTGTSVPNEQFF. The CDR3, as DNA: TGTGCCACCAGTGATACCGGGACTAGCGTCCCCAATGAGCAGTTCTTC.

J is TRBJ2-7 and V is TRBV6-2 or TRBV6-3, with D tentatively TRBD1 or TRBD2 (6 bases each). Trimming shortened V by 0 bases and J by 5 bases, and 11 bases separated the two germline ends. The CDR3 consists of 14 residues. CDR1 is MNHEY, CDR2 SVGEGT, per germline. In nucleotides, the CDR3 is TGTGCCAGCAGTTACTCACGGGGGCCGGACGAGCAGTACTTC. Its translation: CASSYSRGPDEQYF.

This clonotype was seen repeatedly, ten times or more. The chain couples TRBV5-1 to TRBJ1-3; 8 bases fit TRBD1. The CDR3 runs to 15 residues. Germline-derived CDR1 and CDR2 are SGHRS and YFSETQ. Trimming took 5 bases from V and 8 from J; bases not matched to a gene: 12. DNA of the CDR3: TGCGCCAGCAGTCGGACAGGGACGGGCGTGGACACCATATATTTT. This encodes CASSRTGTGVDTIYF.

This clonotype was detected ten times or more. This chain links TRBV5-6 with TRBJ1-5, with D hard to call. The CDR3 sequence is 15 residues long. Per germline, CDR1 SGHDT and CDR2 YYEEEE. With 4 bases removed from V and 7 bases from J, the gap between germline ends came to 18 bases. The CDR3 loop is CASSRGRKARQPQHF. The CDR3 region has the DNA TGTGCCAGCAGCCGCGGGCGTAAAGCTCGGCAGCCCCAGCATTTT.

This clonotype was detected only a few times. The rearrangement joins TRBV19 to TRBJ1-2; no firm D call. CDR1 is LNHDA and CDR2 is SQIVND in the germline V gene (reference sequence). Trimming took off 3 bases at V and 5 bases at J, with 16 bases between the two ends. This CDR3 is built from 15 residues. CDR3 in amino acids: CASSISGGEQYGYTF. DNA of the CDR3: TGTGCCAGTAGTATTTCAGGTGGAGAGCAATATGGCTACACCTTC.

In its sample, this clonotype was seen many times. As DNA, the CDR3 is TGCAGCGTTGAAGTCGTAGCCGGGAGTGAAGCTTTCTTT. It is translated as CSVEVVAGSEAFF. The chain links TRBV29-1 to TRBJ1-1; no reliable D call. Trimming removed 1 base from V and 7 bases from J, with 13 bases in between. Per the germline V gene, CDR1 is SQVTM and CDR2 is ANQGSEA. The CDR3 has 13 amino acids.

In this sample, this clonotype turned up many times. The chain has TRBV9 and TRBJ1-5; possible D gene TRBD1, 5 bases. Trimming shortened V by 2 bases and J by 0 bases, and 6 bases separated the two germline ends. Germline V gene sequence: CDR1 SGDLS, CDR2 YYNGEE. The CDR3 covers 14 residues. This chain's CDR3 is CASSVDSSNQPQHF. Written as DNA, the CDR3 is TGTGCCAGCAGCGTTGACAGTAGCAATCAGCCCCAGCATTTT. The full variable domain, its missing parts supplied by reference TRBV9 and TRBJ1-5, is DSGVTQTPKHLITATGQRVTLRCSPRSGDLSVYWYQQSLDQGLQFLIQYYNGEERAKGNILERFSAQQFPDLHSELNLSSLELGDSALYFCASSVDSSNQPQHFGDGTRLSIL.

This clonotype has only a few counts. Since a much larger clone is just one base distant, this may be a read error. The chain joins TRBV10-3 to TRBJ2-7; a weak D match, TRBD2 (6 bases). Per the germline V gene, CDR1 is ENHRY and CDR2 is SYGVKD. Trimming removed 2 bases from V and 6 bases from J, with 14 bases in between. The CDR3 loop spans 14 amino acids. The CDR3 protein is CAISEPESGSEQYF. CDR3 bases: TGTGCCATCAGTGAGCCGGAATCCGGGAGCGAGCAGTACTTC.

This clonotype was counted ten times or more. In DNA form, the CDR3 reads TGCAGCGTTGGATCCGGGACAGGGGTCGGGGAGCTGTTTTTT. Its protein is CSVGSGTGVGELFF. The genes are TRBV29-1 and TRBJ2-2; 10 bases agree with TRBD1. Germline values: CDR1 SQVTM, CDR2 ANQGSEA. The CDR3 loop spans 14 amino acids. After removal of 4 bases from V and 7 bases from J, the junction contained 6 bases not matched to a gene.

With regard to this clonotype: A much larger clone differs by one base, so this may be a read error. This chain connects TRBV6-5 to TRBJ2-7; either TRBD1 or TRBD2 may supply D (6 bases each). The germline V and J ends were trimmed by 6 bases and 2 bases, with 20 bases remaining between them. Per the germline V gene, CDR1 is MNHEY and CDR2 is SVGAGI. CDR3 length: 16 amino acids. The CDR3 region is CASSNPQGPGAYEQYF. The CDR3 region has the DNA TGTGCCAGCAGCAACCCGCAGGGGCCGGGGGCCTACGAGCAGTACTTC.

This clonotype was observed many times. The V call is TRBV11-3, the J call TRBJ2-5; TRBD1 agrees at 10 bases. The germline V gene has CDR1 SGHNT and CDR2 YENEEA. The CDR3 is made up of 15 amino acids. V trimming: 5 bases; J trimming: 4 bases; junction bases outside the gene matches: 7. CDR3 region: CASSARDRGSETQYF. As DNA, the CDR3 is TGTGCCAGCAGCGCCCGGGACAGGGGTTCAGAGACCCAGTACTTC. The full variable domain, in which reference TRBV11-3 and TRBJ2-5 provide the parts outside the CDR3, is EAGVVQSPRYKIIEKKQPVAFWCNPISGHNTLYWYLQNLGQGPELLIRYENEEAVDDSQLPKDRFSAERLKGVDSTLKIQPAELGDSAVYLCASSARDRGSETQYFGPGTRLLVL.

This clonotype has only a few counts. DNA for the CDR3: TGCGCCAGCAGCCAAGGCCCTGGGAGACAGGGAGGAAACACCATATATTTT. Its translation is CASSQGPGRQGGNTIYF. The chain links TRBV4-1 to TRBJ1-3, with 7 nucleotides matching TRBD1. The V gene's germline CDR1 is MGHRA and CDR2 YSYEKL. CDR3 length equals 17 residues. The V and J ends lost 1 base and 4 bases, in that order; junction bases with no gene match: 10.

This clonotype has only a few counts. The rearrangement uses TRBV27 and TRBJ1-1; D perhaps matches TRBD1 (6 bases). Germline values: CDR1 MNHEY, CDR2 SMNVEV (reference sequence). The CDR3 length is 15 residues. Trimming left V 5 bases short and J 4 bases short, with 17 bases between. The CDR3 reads CASSAQGRWVTEAFF. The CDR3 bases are TGTGCCAGCAGTGCCCAGGGGAGGTGGGTCACTGAAGCTTTCTTT.

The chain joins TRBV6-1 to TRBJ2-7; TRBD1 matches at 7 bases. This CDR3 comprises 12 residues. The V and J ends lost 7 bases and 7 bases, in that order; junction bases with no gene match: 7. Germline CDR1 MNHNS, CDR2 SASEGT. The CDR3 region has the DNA TGTGCCAGCACCGCAGGGGGTCGGGAGCAGTACTTC. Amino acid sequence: CASTAGGREQYF.

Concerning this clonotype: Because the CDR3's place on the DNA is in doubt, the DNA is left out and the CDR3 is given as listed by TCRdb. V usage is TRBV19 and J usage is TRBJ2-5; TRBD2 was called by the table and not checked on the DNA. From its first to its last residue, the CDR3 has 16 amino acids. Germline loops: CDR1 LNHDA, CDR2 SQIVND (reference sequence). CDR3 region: CASSISAREIVETQYF.

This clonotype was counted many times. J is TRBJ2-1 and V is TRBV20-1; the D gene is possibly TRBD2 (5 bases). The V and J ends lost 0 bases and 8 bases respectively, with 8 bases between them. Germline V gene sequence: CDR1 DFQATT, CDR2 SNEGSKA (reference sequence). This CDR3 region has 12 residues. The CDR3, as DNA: TGCAGTGCTAGAGATGTCGGGGATGAGCAGTTCTTC. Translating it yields CSARDVGDEQFF.

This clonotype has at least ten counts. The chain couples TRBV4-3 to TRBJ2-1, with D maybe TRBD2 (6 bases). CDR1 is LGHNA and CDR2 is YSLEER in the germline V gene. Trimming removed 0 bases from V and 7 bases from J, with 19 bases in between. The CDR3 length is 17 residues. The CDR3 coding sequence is TGCGCCAGCAGCCAAGATCTTTGGGGGGAGCGGGTGAATGAGCAGTTCTTC. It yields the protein CASSQDLWGERVNEQFF.

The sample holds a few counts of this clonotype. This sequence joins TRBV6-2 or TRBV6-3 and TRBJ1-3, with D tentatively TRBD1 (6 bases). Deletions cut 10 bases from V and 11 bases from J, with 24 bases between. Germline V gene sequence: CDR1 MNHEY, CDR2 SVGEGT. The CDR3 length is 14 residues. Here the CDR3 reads CAIRRTAEMGSIYF. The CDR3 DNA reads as TGTGCCATTCGCCGGACAGCTGAAATGGGCTCCATATATTTT.